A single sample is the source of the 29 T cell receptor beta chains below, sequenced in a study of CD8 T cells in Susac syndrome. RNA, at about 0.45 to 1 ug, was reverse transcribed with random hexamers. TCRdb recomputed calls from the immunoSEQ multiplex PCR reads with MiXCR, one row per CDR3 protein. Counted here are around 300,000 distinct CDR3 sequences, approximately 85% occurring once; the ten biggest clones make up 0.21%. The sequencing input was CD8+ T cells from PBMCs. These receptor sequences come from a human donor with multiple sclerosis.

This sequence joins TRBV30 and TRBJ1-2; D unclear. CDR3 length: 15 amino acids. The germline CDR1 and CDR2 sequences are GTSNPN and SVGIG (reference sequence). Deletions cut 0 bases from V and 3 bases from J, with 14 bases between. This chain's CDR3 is CAWSVLEASYYGYTF. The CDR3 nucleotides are TGTGCCTGGAGTGTACTCGAGGCCTCCTACTATGGCTACACCTTC.

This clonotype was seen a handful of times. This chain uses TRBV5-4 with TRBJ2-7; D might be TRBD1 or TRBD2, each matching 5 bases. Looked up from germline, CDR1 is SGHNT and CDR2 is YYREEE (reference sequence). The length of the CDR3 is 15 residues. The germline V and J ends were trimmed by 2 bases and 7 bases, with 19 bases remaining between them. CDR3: CASSLTRGDPIEQYF. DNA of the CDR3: TGTGCCAGCAGCTTAACGAGAGGGGATCCCATAGAGCAGTACTTC.

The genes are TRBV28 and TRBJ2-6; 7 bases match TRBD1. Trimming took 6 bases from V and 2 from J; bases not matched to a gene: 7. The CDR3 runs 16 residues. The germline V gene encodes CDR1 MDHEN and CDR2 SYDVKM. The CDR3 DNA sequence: TGTGCCAGCAGGACTCAAACAGGGGCTGGGGCCAACGTCCTGACTTTC. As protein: CASRTQTGAGANVLTF.

The CDR3 DNA is TGTGCCAGCAGCGTCGGGACAGTTTCATACGTCCTGACTTTC. It codes for CASSVGTVSYVLTF. V is TRBV28 and J is TRBJ2-6; TRBD1 matches 7 bases. CDR3 size: 14 residues. Germline loops: CDR1 MDHEN, CDR2 SYDVKM. J was trimmed by 11 bases and V by 6 bases; bases with no gene match: 10.

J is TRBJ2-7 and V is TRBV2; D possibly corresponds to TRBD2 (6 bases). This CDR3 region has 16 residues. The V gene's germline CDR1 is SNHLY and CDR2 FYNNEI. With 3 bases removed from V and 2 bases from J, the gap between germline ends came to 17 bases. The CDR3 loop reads CASSEVRSGYTYEQYF. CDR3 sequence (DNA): TGTGCCAGCAGTGAGGTTCGAAGCGGGTATACCTACGAGCAGTACTTC.

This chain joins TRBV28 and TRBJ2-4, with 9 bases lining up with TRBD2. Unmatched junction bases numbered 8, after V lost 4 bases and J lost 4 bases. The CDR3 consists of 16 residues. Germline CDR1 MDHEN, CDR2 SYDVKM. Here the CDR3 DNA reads TGTGCCAGCAGTTCAGTGGCGGGAGGGCTAAAAAACATTCAGTACTTC. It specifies CASSSVAGGLKNIQYF.

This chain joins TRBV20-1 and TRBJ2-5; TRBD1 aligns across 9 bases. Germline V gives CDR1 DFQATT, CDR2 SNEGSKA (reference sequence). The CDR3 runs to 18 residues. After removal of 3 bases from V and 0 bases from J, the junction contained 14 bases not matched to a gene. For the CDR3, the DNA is TGCAGTGCTAGGGACAGGGGAGAAGAGTTTTTGTACCAAGAGACCCAGTACTTC. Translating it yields CSARDRGEEFLYQETQYF.

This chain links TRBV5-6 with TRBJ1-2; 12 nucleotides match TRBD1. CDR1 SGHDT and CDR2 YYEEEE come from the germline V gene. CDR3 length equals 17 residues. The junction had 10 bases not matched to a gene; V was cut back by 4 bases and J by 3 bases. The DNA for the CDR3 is TGTGCCAGCAGCCCCCGAAGGGACAGGGGGCGCGACTATGGCTACACCTTC. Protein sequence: CASSPRRDRGRDYGYTF.

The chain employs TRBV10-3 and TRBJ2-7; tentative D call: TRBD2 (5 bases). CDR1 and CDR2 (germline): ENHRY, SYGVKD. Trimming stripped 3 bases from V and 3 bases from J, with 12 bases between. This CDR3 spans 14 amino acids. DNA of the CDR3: TGTGCCATCAGTGACCCTAGCAGCGGCTACGAGCAGTACTTC. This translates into CAISDPSSGYEQYF.

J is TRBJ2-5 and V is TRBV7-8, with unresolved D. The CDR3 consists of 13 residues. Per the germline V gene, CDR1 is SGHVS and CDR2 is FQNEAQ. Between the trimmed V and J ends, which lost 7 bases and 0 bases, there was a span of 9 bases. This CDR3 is CASNPGNQETQYF. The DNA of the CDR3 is TGTGCCAGCAACCCGGGTAACCAAGAGACCCAGTACTTC.

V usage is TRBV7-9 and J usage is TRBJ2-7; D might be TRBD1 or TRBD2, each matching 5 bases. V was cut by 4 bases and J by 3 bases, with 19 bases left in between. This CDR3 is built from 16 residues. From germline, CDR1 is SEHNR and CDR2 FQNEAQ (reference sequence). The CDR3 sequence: CASSSNSGRTYYEQYF. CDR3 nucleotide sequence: TGTGCCAGCAGCTCCAACTCGGGACGGACATACTACGAGCAGTACTTC.

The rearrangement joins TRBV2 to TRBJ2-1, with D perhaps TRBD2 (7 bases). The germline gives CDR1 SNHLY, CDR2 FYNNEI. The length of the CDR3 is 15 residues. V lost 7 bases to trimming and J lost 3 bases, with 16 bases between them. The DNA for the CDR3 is TGTGCCAGCACCGTGGGAGGGGGGTACTACAATGAGCAGTTCTTC. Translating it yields CASTVGGGYYNEQFF.

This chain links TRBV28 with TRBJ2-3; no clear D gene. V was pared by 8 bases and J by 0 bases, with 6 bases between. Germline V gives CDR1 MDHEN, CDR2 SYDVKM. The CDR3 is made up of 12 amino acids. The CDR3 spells CASLGSTDTQYF. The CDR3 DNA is TGTGCCAGCCTCGGGAGCACAGATACGCAGTATTTT. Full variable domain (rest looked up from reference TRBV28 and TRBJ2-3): DVKVTQSSRYLVKRTGEKVFLECVQDMDHENMFWYRQDPGLGLRLIYFSYDVKMKEKGDIPEGYSVSREKKERFSLILESASTNQTSMYLCASLGSTDTQYFGPGTRLTVL.

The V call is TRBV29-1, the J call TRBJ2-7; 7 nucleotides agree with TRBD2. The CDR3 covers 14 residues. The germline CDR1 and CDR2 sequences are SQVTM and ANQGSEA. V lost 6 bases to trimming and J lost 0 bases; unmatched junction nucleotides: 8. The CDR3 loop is CSVVTSASSYEQYF. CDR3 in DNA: TGCAGCGTCGTTACTAGCGCGAGCTCCTACGAGCAGTACTTC.

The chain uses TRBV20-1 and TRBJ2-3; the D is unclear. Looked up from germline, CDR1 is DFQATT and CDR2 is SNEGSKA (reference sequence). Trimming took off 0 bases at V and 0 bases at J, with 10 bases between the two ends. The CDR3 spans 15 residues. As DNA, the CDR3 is TGCAGTGCTAGAGATGTTGGCAGTAGCACAGATACGCAGTATTTT. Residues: CSARDVGSSTDTQYF.

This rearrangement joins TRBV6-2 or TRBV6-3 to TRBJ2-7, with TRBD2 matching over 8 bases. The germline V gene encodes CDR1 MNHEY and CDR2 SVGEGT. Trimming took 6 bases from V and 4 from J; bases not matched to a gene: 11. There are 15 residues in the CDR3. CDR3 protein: CASRRLLADLYEQYF. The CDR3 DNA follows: TGTGCCAGCAGAAGGCTACTAGCGGATCTTTACGAGCAGTACTTC.

CDR3 sequence reads: CASSPTSGKETQYF. In DNA form, the CDR3 reads TGTGCCAGCAGCCCGACTAGCGGGAAAGAGACCCAGTACTTC. The chain links TRBV12-3 or TRBV12-4 to TRBJ2-5; 11 nucleotides align to TRBD2. This CDR3 spans 14 amino acids. After removal of 6 bases from V and 3 bases from J, the junction contained 3 bases not matched to a gene.

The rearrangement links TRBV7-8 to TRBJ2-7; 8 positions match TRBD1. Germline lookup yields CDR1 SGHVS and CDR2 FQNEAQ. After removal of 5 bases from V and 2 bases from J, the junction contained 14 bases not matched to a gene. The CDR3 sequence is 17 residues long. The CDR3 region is CASSQMTGEVYTYEQYF. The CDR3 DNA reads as TGTGCCAGCAGCCAAATGACAGGGGAGGTCTATACCTACGAGCAGTACTTC.

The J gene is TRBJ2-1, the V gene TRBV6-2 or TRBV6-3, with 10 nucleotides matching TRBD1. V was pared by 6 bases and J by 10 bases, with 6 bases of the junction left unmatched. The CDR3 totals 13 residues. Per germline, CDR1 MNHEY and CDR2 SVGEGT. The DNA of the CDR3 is TGTGCCAGCAGGTCGGGACAGGGGCCCGAGCAGTTCTTC. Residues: CASRSGQGPEQFF.

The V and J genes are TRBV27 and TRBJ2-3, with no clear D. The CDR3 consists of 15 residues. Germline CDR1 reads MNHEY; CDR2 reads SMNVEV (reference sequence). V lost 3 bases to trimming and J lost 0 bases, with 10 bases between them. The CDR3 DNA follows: TGTGCCAGCAGTTTCTGGCGGTCTAGCACAGATACGCAGTATTTT. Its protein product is CASSFWRSSTDTQYF.

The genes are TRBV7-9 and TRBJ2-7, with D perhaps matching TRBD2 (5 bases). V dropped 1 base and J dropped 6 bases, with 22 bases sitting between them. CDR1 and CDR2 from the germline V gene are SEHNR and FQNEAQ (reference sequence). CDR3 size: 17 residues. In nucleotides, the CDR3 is TGTGCCAGCAGCTTAGATGCGCGGGCAGAAGCCTGGGGCGAGCAGTACTTC. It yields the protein CASSLDARAEAWGEQYF.

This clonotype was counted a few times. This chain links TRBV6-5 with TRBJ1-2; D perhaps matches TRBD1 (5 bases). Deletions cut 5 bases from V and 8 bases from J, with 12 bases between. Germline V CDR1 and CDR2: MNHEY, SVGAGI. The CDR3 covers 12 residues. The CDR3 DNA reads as TGTGCCAGCAGTGCTTGGGGCGGGGGCTACACCTTC. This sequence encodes CASSAWGGGYTF.

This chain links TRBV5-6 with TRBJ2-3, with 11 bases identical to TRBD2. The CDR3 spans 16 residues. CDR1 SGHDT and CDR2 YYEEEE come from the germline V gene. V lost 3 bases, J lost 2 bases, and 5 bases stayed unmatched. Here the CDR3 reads CASSSKGLAVTDTQYF. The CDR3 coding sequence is TGTGCCAGCAGCTCCAAGGGACTAGCGGTCACAGATACGCAGTATTTT.

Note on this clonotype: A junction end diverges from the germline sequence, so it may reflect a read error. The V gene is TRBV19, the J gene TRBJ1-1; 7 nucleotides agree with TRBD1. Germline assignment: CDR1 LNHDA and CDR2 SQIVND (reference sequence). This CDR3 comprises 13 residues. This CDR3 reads CASSSGGNTGAFF. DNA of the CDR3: TGTGCCAGTAGTTCAGGGGGGAACACTGGAGCTTTCTTT.

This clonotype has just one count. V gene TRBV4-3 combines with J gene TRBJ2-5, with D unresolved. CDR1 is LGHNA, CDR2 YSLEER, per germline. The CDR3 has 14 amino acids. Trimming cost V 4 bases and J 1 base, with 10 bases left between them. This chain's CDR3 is CASSRDRGQETQYF. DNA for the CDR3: TGCGCCAGCAGCCGAGACCGAGGCCAAGAGACCCAGTACTTC.

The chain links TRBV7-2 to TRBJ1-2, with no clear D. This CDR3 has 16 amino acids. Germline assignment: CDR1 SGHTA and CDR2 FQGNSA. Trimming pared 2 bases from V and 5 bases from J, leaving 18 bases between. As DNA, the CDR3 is TGTGCCAGCAGCTTACCTTCGGCGGTATGGGCGTATGGCTACACCTTC. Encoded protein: CASSLPSAVWAYGYTF.

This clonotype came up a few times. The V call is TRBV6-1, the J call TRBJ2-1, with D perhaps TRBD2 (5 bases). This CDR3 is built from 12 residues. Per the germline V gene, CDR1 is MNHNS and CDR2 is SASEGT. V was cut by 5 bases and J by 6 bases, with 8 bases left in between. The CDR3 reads CASSRTSNEQFF. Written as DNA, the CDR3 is TGTGCCAGCAGTCGAACTAGCAATGAGCAGTTCTTC.

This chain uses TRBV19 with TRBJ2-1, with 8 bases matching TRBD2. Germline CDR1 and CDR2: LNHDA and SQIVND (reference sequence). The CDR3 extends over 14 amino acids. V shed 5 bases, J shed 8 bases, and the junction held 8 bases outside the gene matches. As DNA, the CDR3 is TGTGCCAGTAGTGGGACTAGATCGGATCATGAGCAGTTCTTC. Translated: CASSGTRSDHEQFF.

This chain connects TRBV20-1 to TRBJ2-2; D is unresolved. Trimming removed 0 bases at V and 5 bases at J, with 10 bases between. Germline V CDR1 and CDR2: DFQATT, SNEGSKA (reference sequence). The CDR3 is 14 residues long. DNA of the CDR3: TGCAGTGCTAGAGACTTCCAGATGACCGGGGAGCTGTTTTTT. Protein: CSARDFQMTGELFF.